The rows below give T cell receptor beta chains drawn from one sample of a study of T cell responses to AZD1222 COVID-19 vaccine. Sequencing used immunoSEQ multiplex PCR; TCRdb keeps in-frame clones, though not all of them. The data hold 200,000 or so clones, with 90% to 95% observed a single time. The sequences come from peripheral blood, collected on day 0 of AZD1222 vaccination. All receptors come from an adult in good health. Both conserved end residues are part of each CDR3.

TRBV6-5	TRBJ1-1	CASSPPGQANTEAFF
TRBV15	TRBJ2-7	CATSRQGRAYEQYF
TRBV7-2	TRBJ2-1	CASRVRVGTDNEQFF
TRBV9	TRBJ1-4	CASSAPRVGGKLFF
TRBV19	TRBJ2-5	CASSIRDWETQYF
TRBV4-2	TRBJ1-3	CASSHTGEVDTIYF
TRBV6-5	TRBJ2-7	CASSYSLTSSYEQYF
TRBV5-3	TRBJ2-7	CARMGRVNEQYF
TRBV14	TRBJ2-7	CASSQRALQGVRAKQYF
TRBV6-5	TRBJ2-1	CASSYSPSGTTPQFF
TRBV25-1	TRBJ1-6	CASSDLGGLGYSPLHF
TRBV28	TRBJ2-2	CASSFTSGRFANTGELFF
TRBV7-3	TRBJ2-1	CASRDSNYNEQFF
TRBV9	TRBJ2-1	CASSVAPGLAGNEQFF
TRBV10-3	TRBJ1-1	CAISDHLGGGQGTMNTEAFF
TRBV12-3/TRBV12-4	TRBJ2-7	CASSLRGYEQYF
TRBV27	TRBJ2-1	CASSFQGNNEQFF
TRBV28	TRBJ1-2	CASIKTGGNYGYTF
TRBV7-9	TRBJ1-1	CASSLGVGVRNTEAFF
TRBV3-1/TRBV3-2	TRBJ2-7	CASSQDLMAYEQYF
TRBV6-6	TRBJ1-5	CASGANSNQPQHF
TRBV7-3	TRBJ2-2	CASSLSSQRIAGELFF
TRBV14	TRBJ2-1	CASSLFMSSYNEQFF
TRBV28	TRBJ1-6	CASRYATGGLNSPLHF
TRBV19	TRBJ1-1	CASSILDLNTEAFF
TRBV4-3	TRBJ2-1	CASSQGTSGQNEQFF
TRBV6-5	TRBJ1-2	CASSPTSSGYTF
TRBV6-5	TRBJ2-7	CASSRNPDREQYF
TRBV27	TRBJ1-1	CASSTTGNTEAFF
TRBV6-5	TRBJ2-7	CASSPSGRRYYEQYF
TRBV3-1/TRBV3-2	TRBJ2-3	CASSLLPWGGRGSDTQYF
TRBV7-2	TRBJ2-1	CASSLGGNSYNEQFF
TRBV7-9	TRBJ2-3	CASSAPGREADTQYF
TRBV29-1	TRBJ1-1	CSVARQLNTEAFF
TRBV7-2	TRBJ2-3	CASSPLLGTDTQYF